One sample yielded the 3 T cell receptor beta chains listed below, sequenced in a study of blood T cell repertoires in COVID-19. Profiling relied on immunoSEQ multiplex PCR, and the TCRdb table lists in-frame clones only, not all of them. This table holds some 150,000 clones, 75% to 85% found once. The material sequenced was peripheral blood. These TCRs come from a woman aged 80 or over with acute or convalescent COVID-19.

V gene TRBV10-3 combines with J gene TRBJ2-3; 7 bases fit TRBD2. CDR3 length: 12 amino acids. From germline, CDR1 is ENHRY and CDR2 SYGVKD. V lost 9 bases, J lost 2 bases, and 2 bases stayed unmatched. The CDR3 protein is CAILADTDTQYF. The DNA of the CDR3 is TGTGCCATTCTAGCGGACACAGATACGCAGTATTTT.

The rearrangement links TRBV10-2 to TRBJ1-1, with D perhaps matching TRBD1 (5 bases). The CDR3 spans 15 residues. Trimming removed 0 bases from V and 1 base from J, with 9 bases in between. Germline loops: CDR1 WSHSY, CDR2 SAAADI. The CDR3 reads CASSESTVWNTEAFF. Here the CDR3 DNA reads TGCGCCAGCAGTGAGTCGACAGTTTGGAACACTGAAGCTTTCTTT.

This clone was observed a handful of times. This rearrangement joins TRBV21-1 to TRBJ2-1; the D segment call TRBD2 is taken from the table without a DNA check. TRBV21-1 is recorded as a pseudogene. There are 16 residues in the CDR3. CDR3 bases: TGTGCCAGACTGATGGGGGGGACTAGAGTGCAGAATGAGCAGTTCTTC. Translation gives CARLMGGTRVQNEQFF.